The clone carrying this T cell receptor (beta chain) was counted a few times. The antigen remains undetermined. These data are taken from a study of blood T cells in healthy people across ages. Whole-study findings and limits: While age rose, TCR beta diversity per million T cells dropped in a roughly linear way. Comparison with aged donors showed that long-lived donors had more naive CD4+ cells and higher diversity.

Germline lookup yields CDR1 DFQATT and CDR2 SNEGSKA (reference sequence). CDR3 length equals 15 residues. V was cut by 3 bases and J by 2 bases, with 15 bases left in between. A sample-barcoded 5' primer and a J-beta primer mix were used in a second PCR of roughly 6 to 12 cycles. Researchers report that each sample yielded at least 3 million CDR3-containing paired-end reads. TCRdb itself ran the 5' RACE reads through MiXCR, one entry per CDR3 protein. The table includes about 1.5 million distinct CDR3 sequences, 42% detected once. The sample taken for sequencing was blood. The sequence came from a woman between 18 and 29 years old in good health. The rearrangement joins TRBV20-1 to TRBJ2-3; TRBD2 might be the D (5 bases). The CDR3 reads CSARVLARYTDTQYF. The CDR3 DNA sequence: TGCAGTGCTAGGGTGCTAGCTAGGTACACAGATACGCAGTATTTT.